This record looks at one T cell receptor beta chain sequence and its context. These data originate in a study of blood T cell repertoires in COVID-19. Overall study: Samples taken during acute and convalescent COVID-19 were collected in the United States, Italy and Spain. Sources were T cells, B-cell-depleted T cells, or PBMCs; the material itself was cDNA or gDNA.

Study processing details: Reference gene primers were amplified, and this amplification served to estimate nucleated cell counts. Profiling relied on immunoSEQ multiplex PCR, and the TCRdb table lists in-frame clones only, not all of them. V, J and clone size are those of that table, while D and trimming were read from the DNA. The table includes under 500,000 clones, roughly 91% detected once. The CDR3 contains 17 residues. Germline V gene lookup returns CDR1 MDHEN and CDR2 SYDVKM. V lost 5 bases and J 0 bases, leaving 17 bases between the germline ends. Sequencing was performed on peripheral blood. The rearrangement uses TRBV28 and TRBJ1-3, with D possibly TRBD1 on 6 matching bases. The TCR originated in a young woman with acute or convalescent COVID-19. The CDR3 nucleotides are TGTGCCAGCAGTCGAACCGGGACACCACTCTCTGGAAACACCATATATTTT. Protein product: CASSRTGTPLSGNTIYF.